The 31 T cell receptor beta chains presented below share a single source sample, sequenced in a study of shared T cell receptors in the human thymus. Assay used: immunoSEQ multiplex PCR; TCRdb lists only in-frame clones, some missing. This sample has approximately 400,000 clones, with 85% to 95% found just once. Source material: thymocytes. The receptors were sampled from a human donor.

V is TRBV10-1 and J is TRBJ2-3; no definite D call. CDR3 length: 14 residues. The germline CDR1 and CDR2 sequences are WNHNN and SYGVQD (reference sequence). Trimming stripped 6 bases from V and 2 bases from J, with 12 bases between. The CDR3 nucleotides read TGCGCCAGCAGGGGTCCGGGCTCCACAGATACGCAGTATTTT. Translating gives CASRGPGSTDTQYF.

The J gene is TRBJ1-1, the V gene TRBV2; 7 bases map to TRBD1. Trimming took 6 bases from V and 10 from J; bases not matched to a gene: 8. Per germline, CDR1 SNHLY and CDR2 FYNNEI. The length of the CDR3 is 12 residues. The CDR3 DNA sequence: TGTGCCAGCAGCCCAGGGGGGGACAGAGCTTTCTTT. Translating gives CASSPGGDRAFF.

V and J are TRBV9 and TRBJ1-2; a possible D gene is TRBD1 (6 bases). The CDR3 has 15 residues. The V end lost 5 bases, the J end lost 1 base, and 15 bases lay between the germline ends. Germline V lookup: CDR1 SGDLS, CDR2 YYNGEE. CDR3 DNA sequence: TGTGCCAGCAGTGCCCTTAGGGGGGTTAACTATGGCTACACCTTC. It codes for CASSALRGVNYGYTF.

The chain combines TRBV6-5 with TRBJ2-7; D is undetermined. The CDR3 sequence is 15 residues long. V was shortened by 0 bases and J by 4 bases, with 13 bases between the two germline ends. In germline, CDR1 is MNHEY, CDR2 SVGAGI. The CDR3 is CASSYSARTLYEQYF. CDR3 DNA: TGTGCCAGCAGTTACTCGGCCAGGACCTTATACGAGCAGTACTTC.

The V call is TRBV5-6, the J call TRBJ2-2, with 14 positions matching TRBD2. Germline assignment: CDR1 SGHDT and CDR2 YYEEEE. There are 14 residues in the CDR3. Trimming removed 4 bases from V and 13 bases from J; junction bases left unmatched: 6. The CDR3 here is CASSAGLAGGVLFF. The CDR3, as DNA: TGTGCCAGCAGCGCTGGACTAGCGGGAGGTGTGCTGTTTTTT.

The rearrangement uses TRBV10-3 and TRBJ2-3; D ambiguous. This CDR3 spans 13 amino acids. CDR1 is ENHRY, CDR2 SYGVKD, per germline. Trimming shortened V by 6 bases and J by 1 base, and 8 bases separated the two germline ends. Written as DNA, the CDR3 is TGTGCCATCAGAAGGCAGGGCACAGATACGCAGTATTTT. Translating it yields CAIRRQGTDTQYF.

The rearrangement uses TRBV5-1 and TRBJ2-2, with D perhaps TRBD1 (6 bases). There are 16 residues in the CDR3. Looked up from germline, CDR1 is SGHRS and CDR2 is YFSETQ. V dropped 4 bases and J dropped 2 bases, with 15 bases sitting between them. The CDR3 DNA reads as TGCGCCAGCAGCGGCCTCACAGGGTTTAACACCGGGGAGCTGTTTTTT. It codes for CASSGLTGFNTGELFF.

The chain recombines TRBV6-5 with TRBJ2-5; D unresolved. CDR1 and CDR2 from the germline V gene are MNHEY and SVGAGI. Deletions cut 11 bases from V and 2 bases from J, with 9 bases between. This CDR3 comprises 11 residues. The CDR3: CAVGLQETQYF. The CDR3 DNA follows: TGTGCCGTAGGGCTACAAGAGACCCAGTACTTC.

The V and J genes are TRBV6-6 and TRBJ1-5; TRBD1 matches 7 bases. CDR1 and CDR2 from the germline V gene are MNHNY and SVGAGI (reference sequence). CDR3 length: 15 amino acids. Trimming cost V 10 bases and J 3 bases; bases outside gene matches: 12. The DNA for the CDR3 is TGTGCCACCAAAGCCAGGACAGGACACAATCAGCCCCAGCATTTT. It specifies CATKARTGHNQPQHF.

About this clone itself: Other DNA sequences in the same sample also yield this CDR3. V usage is TRBV27 and J usage is TRBJ1-1; D call uncertain. The CDR3 has 13 residues. V lost 3 bases and J 2 bases, leaving 7 bases between the germline ends. The germline V gene has CDR1 MNHEY and CDR2 SMNVEV (reference sequence). For the CDR3, the DNA is TGTGCCAGCAGTTTTGGGCCCAACACTGAAGCTTTCTTT. Translation gives CASSFGPNTEAFF.

The chain links TRBV27 to TRBJ1-6, with D perhaps matching TRBD1 (6 bases). The germline V and J ends were trimmed by 5 bases and 3 bases, with 17 bases remaining between them. Germline V CDR1 and CDR2: MNHEY, SMNVEV (reference sequence). The CDR3 totals 17 residues. The CDR3 bases are TGTGCCAGCAGTCCCAGGACAGACCCCCTCTATAATTCACCCCTCCACTTT. Its protein is CASSPRTDPLYNSPLHF.

The chain combines TRBV6-5 with TRBJ1-2; maybe TRBD1 (5 bases). Looked up from germline, CDR1 is MNHEY and CDR2 is SVGAGI. The ends were cut back, 6 bases at V and 4 bases at J, with 15 bases in the middle. CDR3 length: 14 residues. For the CDR3, the DNA is TGTGCCAGCAGGCGGGGGAGTATCCCCTATGGCTACACCTTC. This sequence encodes CASRRGSIPYGYTF.

This rearrangement joins TRBV5-4 to TRBJ1-4, with D tentatively TRBD1 (6 bases). Per germline, CDR1 SGHNT and CDR2 YYREEE (reference sequence). The V gene lost 2 bases and the J gene lost 9 bases, with 11 bases spanning the gap. The CDR3 loop spans 13 amino acids. The CDR3 region is CASSFWGAKKLFF. The CDR3 nucleotides are TGTGCCAGCAGCTTTTGGGGGGCGAAAAAACTGTTTTTT.

This sequence joins TRBV7-9 and TRBJ1-2; 7 bases align to TRBD1. Trimming removed 3 bases from V and 2 bases from J; junction bases left unmatched: 12. CDR3 length: 17 residues. CDR1 and CDR2 (germline): SEHNR, FQNEAQ (reference sequence). In DNA form, the CDR3 reads TGTGCCAGCAGCTTCCATTACAGGGGATTAGGGAACTATGGCTACACCTTC. Protein product: CASSFHYRGLGNYGYTF.

The chain combines TRBV5-1 with TRBJ2-1; 9 bases line up with TRBD2. Germline V CDR1 and CDR2: SGHRS, YFSETQ. J gave up 4 bases and V 3 bases, and 8 bases lay outside the gene matches. The CDR3 has 16 amino acids. In DNA form, the CDR3 reads TGCGCCAGCAGCTGGGGGCTAGCGGGACATTACAATGAGCAGTTCTTC. Translating it yields CASSWGLAGHYNEQFF.

The chain recombines TRBV7-8 with TRBJ2-1; TRBD2 matches at 7 bases. J lost 9 bases, V lost 5 bases, and 22 bases had no gene match. CDR1 is SGHVS and CDR2 is FQNEAQ in the germline V gene. CDR3 length: 18 residues. DNA of the CDR3: TGTGCCAGCAGCCGTATTCCCAGAGCGGGGCCCCTCCCCACTGAGCAGTTCTTC. It translates to CASSRIPRAGPLPTEQFF.

The gene calls are TRBV30 and TRBJ1-2, with TRBD1 as a possible D gene (6 bases). The CDR3 is 15 amino acids. Germline assignment: CDR1 GTSNPN and CDR2 SVGIG (reference sequence). V lost 3 bases, J lost 4 bases, and 18 bases lay in between. DNA of the CDR3: TGTGCCTGGAGACCTACCGGACAGAGACTCTATGGCTACACCTTC. It codes for CAWRPTGQRLYGYTF.

This chain joins TRBV12-1 and TRBJ1-1. TRBV12-1 represents a pseudogene. This CDR3 is 15 amino acids long. DNA of the CDR3: TGTGCCAGCAGCCCCCGGAGGCGCCGGGACACTGAAGCTTTCTTT. Its protein product is CASSPRRRRDTEAFF.

J is TRBJ1-1 and V is TRBV15; tentatively, D is TRBD1 (5 bases). The CDR3 is made up of 14 amino acids. The V gene's germline CDR1 is LNHNV and CDR2 YYDKDF (reference sequence). Trimming pared 0 bases from V and 5 bases from J, leaving 10 bases between. DNA of the CDR3: TGTGCCACCAGCAGAGATCGGCAGGGTACTGAAGCTTTCTTT. Protein: CATSRDRQGTEAFF.

The rearrangement links TRBV27 to TRBJ2-3; D not certain. Germline V lookup: CDR1 MNHEY, CDR2 SMNVEV (reference sequence). This CDR3 has 15 residues. Trimming stripped 6 bases from V and 6 bases from J, with 19 bases between. The CDR3 loop is CASSPLRDGGDTQYF. The CDR3 region has the DNA TGTGCCAGCAGCCCACTCCGCGACGGTGGGGATACGCAGTATTTT.

The chain links TRBV21-1 to TRBJ2-1; the table assigns TRBD2, which was not confirmed against the DNA. TRBV21-1 is assigned pseudogene status. CDR3 length: 16 residues. CDR3 coding DNA: TGTGCCAGCAGCAACTATTACCGGGGAGCCTACAATGAGCAGTTCTTC. Its translation is CASSNYYRGAYNEQFF.

This chain links TRBV27 with TRBJ1-2; 9 bases agree with TRBD1. Trimming at V came to 3 bases and at J to 2 bases, leaving 7 bases not matched to a gene. Germline lookup yields CDR1 MNHEY and CDR2 SMNVEV (reference sequence). The CDR3 runs to 16 residues. The CDR3 loop reads CASSFYRDRVNYGYTF. The CDR3 DNA is TGTGCCAGCAGTTTTTACAGGGACAGGGTGAACTATGGCTACACCTTC.

A few counts support this clone. The chain is built from TRBV19 and TRBJ1-5, with a weak D call TRBD1 (5 bases). V shed 5 bases and J shed 4 bases, with 9 bases lying between them. Germline loops: CDR1 LNHDA, CDR2 SQIVND (reference sequence). This CDR3 has 13 residues. CDR3 sequence reads: CASSPQANQPQHF. Written as DNA, the CDR3 is TGTGCCAGTAGTCCACAGGCGAATCAGCCCCAGCATTTT.

This chain links TRBV5-1 with TRBJ2-7; tentatively, D is TRBD1 (6 bases). This CDR3 comprises 13 residues. Trimming stripped 1 base from V and 6 bases from J, with 11 bases between. Germline V gives CDR1 SGHRS, CDR2 YFSETQ. The CDR3, as DNA: TGCGCCAGCAGCTTGTGTACAGGGTGCGAGCAGTACTTC. It encodes CASSLCTGCEQYF.

CDR3 region: CASGITGTDVNQPQHF. Here the CDR3 DNA reads TGTGCCAGCGGAATCACCGGGACAGATGTAAATCAGCCCCAGCATTTT. The chain carries TRBV25-1 and TRBJ1-5; 7 nucleotides match TRBD1. Losses at the gene ends were 8 bases for V and 4 bases for J; bases not matched to a gene: 14. CDR3 size: 16 residues. CDR1 MGHDK and CDR2 SYGVNS come from the germline V gene. Together with reference TRBV25-1 and TRBJ1-5, the CDR3 gives the full variable domain: EADIYQTPRYLVIGTGKKITLECSQTMGHDKMYWYQQDPGMELHLIHYSYGVNSTEKGDLSSESTVSRIRTEHFPLTLESARPSHTSQYLCASGITGTDVNQPQHFGDGTRLSIL.

J is TRBJ2-3 and V is TRBV5-8, with 9 bases lining up with TRBD2. V trimming: 5 bases; J trimming: 4 bases; junction bases outside the gene matches: 23. CDR1 and CDR2 from the germline V gene are SGHTS and YDEGEE. CDR3 size: 20 residues. The CDR3 DNA is TGTGCCAGCAGTTCATCCGTGGCAGGGTTCATAGCGGGAGAAGCAGATACGCAGTATTTT. Its protein product is CASSSSVAGFIAGEADTQYF.

This clone was seen just once. This rearrangement joins TRBV7-6 to TRBJ2-5; a possible D gene is TRBD2 (6 bases). Germline V gene lookup returns CDR1 SGHVS and CDR2 FNYEAQ. The ends were cut back, 3 bases at V and 5 bases at J, with 16 bases in the middle. CDR3 length equals 15 residues. The chain's CDR3 is CASSFLPGAGETQYF. The CDR3 DNA reads TGTGCCAGCAGCTTCCTTCCGGGAGCTGGGGAGACCCAGTACTTC.

The chain employs TRBV28 and TRBJ2-1; TRBD2 agrees at 11 bases. The CDR3 runs to 15 residues. V lost 4 bases, J lost 4 bases, and 3 bases stayed unmatched. Germline V CDR1 and CDR2: MDHEN, SYDVKM. In DNA form, the CDR3 reads TGTGCCAGCAGTTCCCTAGCGGGAGGTTACAATGAGCAGTTCTTC. It is translated as CASSSLAGGYNEQFF.

The J gene is TRBJ2-1, the V gene TRBV7-8; 12 bases agree with TRBD2. CDR3 length: 16 residues. The V and J ends lost 5 bases and 8 bases, in that order; junction bases with no gene match: 10. Germline CDR1 SGHVS, CDR2 FQNEAQ. The CDR3 spells CASSPFGLAGRYEQFF. The CDR3 coding sequence is TGTGCCAGCAGCCCATTCGGACTAGCGGGACGATATGAGCAGTTCTTC. The full variable domain, rest sourced from reference TRBV7-8 and TRBJ2-1, is GAGVSQSPRYKVAKRGQDVALRCDPISGHVSLFWYQQALGQGPEFLTYFQNEAQLDKSGLPSDRFFAERPEGSVSTLKIQRTQQEDSAVYLCASSPFGLAGRYEQFFGPGTRLTVL.

The chain has TRBV15 and TRBJ2-4; 10 positions match TRBD2. The germline CDR1 and CDR2 sequences are LNHNV and YYDKDF (reference sequence). J gave up 6 bases and V 1 base, and 12 bases lay outside the gene matches. The CDR3 covers 18 residues. The CDR3 DNA sequence: TGTGCCACCAGCAGAGTTAAGTCCTTAGCGGGAGGCGGAAACATTCAGTACTTC. Translation: CATSRVKSLAGGGNIQYF.

The rearrangement joins TRBV13 to TRBJ2-7, with 13 nucleotides matching TRBD2. Germline trimming cut 5 bases from V and 2 bases from J; bases unmatched to any gene: 9. Germline V CDR1 and CDR2: PRHDT, FYEKMQ (reference sequence). The CDR3 covers 17 residues. The CDR3 spells CASSPSLLAGGPYEQYF. In DNA form, the CDR3 reads TGTGCCAGCAGCCCCTCCCTACTAGCGGGAGGGCCCTACGAGCAGTACTTC.